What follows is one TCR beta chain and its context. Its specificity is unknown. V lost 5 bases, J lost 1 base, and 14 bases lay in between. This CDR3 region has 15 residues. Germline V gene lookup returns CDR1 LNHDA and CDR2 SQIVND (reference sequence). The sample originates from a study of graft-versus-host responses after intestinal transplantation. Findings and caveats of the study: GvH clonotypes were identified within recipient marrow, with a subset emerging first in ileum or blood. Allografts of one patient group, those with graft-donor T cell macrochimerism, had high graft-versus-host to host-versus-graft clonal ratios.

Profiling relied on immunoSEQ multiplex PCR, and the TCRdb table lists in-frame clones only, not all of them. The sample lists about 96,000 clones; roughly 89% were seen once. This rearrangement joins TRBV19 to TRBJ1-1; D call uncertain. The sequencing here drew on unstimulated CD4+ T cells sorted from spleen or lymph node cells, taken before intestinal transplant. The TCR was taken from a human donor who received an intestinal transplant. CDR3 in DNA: TGTGCCAGTAGTCCGCGGGCCAGCGGGAACACTGAAGCTTTCTTT. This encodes CASSPRASGNTEAFF.